This TCR beta chain comes out of a study of tumor-infiltrating lymphocytes in primary liver carcinoma. The CDR3 has 15 amino acids. The germline V and J ends were trimmed by 4 bases and 0 bases, with 11 bases remaining between them. CDR1 SGHRS and CDR2 YFSETQ come from the germline V gene. Germline DNA was also extracted, and blood RNA was taken from unsorted whole blood. Production of TCR beta cDNA used around 500 ng total RNA together with a constant-region primer. A slightly modified ARM-PCR protocol with three nested multiplex PCR rounds produced these TCR beta libraries. Rounds one and two of PCR, each of roughly 10 cycles, were primed with TRBV1-TRBV30 forward primers and a C-beta reverse primer. Each CDR3 protein is one row after TCRdb ran MiXCR on the multiplex PCR reads. The data show fewer than 400,000 distinct CDR3 sequences, roughly 60% seen once.

The clonotype was recovered from a man in his forties with primary liver carcinoma and hepatitis B virus infection. Sequencing input: peripheral blood. This rearrangement joins TRBV5-1 to TRBJ2-1; tentatively, D is TRBD1 or TRBD2 (5 bases each). CDR3 sequence: CASSREGSSYNEQFF. CDR3 in DNA: TGCGCCAGCAGCCGCGAGGGGAGCTCCTACAATGAGCAGTTCTTC.